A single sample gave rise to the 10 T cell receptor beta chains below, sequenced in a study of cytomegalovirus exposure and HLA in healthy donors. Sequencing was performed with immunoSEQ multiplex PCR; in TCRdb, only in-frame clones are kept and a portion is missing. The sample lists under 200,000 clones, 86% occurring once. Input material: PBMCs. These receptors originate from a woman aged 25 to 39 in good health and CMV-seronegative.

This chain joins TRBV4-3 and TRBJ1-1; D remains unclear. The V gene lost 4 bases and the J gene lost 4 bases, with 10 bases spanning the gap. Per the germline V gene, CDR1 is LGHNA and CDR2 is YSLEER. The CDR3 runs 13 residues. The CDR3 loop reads CASSRNKGTEAFF. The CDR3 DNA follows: TGCGCCAGCAGCCGGAATAAGGGCACTGAAGCTTTCTTT.

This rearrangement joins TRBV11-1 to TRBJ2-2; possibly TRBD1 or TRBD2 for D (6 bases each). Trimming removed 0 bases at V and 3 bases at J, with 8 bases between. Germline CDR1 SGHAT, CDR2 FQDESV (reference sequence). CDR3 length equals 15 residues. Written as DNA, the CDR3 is TGTGCCAGCAGCTTAGCGAGGGGGGACACCGGGGAGCTGTTTTTT. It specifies CASSLARGDTGELFF. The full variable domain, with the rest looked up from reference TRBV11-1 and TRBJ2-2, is EAEVAQSPRYKITEKSQAVAFWCDPISGHATLYWYRQILGQGPELLVQFQDESVVDDSQLPKDRFSAERLKGVDSTLKIQPAELGDSAMYLCASSLARGDTGELFFGEGSRLTVL.

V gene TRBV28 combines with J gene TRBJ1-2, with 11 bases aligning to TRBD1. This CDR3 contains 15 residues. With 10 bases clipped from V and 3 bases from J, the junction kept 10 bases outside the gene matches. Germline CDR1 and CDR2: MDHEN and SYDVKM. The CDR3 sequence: CATVGQGARDYGYTF. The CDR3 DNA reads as TGTGCCACCGTAGGACAGGGGGCTCGGGACTATGGCTACACCTTC.

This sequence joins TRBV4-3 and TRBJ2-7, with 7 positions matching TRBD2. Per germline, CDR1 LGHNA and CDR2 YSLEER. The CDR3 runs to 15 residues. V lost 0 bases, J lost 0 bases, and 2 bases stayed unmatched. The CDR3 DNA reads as TGCGCCAGCAGCCAAGACAGGGAGGGCTCCTACGAGCAGTACTTC. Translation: CASSQDREGSYEQYF.

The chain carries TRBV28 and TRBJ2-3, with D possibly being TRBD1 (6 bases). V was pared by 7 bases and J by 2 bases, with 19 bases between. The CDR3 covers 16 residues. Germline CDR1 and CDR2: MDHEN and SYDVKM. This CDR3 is CASNSPNDRYTDTQYF. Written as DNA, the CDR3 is TGTGCCAGCAATTCGCCGAATGACAGGTACACAGATACGCAGTATTTT.

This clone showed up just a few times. CDR3 coding DNA: TGTGCCAGCACCCTAAACGCCCGGGGGGTCTCCTACGAGCAGTACTTC. Residues: CASTLNARGVSYEQYF. The V gene is TRBV11-2, the J gene TRBJ2-7; 7 bases match TRBD2. The junction had 12 bases not matched to a gene; V was cut back by 7 bases and J by 0 bases. The CDR3 has 16 residues. In germline, CDR1 is SGHAT, CDR2 FQNNGV.

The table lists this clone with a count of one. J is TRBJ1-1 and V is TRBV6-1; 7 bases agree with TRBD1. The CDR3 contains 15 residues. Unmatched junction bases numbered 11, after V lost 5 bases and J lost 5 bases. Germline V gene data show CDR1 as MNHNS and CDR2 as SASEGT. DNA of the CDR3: TGTGCCAGCAGTCATAAAAAACAGGGGTCGACTGAAGCTTTCTTT. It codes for CASSHKKQGSTEAFF.

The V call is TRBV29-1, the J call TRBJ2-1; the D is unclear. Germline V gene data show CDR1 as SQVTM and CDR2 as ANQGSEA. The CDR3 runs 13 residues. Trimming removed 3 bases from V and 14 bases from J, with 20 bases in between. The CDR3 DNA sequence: TGCAGCGTTGATGTTGAGCGCTGGGCGGAGAAGTTCTTC. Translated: CSVDVERWAEKFF.

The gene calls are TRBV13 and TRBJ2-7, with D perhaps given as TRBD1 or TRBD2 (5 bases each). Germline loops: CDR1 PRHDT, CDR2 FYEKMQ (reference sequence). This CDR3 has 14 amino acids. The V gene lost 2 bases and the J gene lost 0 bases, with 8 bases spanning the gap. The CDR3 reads CASSLWGSSYEQYF. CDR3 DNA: TGTGCCAGCAGCTTATGGGGGAGCTCCTACGAGCAGTACTTC.

The CDR3 sequence: CASSLGRGHTDTQYF. The CDR3 bases are TGTGCCAGCAGCTTGGGCAGGGGGCACACAGATACGCAGTATTTT. The chain employs TRBV7-2 and TRBJ2-3; 8 positions agree with TRBD1. Germline V lookup: CDR1 SGHTA, CDR2 FQGNSA. There are 15 residues in the CDR3. The ends lost 3 bases at V and 2 bases at J; junction bases unmatched: 4.